These T cell receptor beta chains were read from a single sample in a study of cytomegalovirus exposure and HLA in healthy donors. Measured with immunoSEQ multiplex PCR; TCRdb has only the in-frame clones, and not every one. Its table lists 35,000 to 45,000 clones. The material sequenced was PBMCs. These receptors all stem from a male donor in good health and CMV-seronegative. The CDR3 runs from the conserved cysteine through the conserved F or W. The order of the fields is V gene, J gene, D gene, CDR3 DNA, CDR3 protein. The D gene is left open where the match is weak.

TRBV7-2	TRBJ2-7	NA	TGTGCCAGCAGCTCTGAGCGACCCTCGGGGGAGCAGTACTTC	CASSSERPSGEQYF
TRBV2	TRBJ1-2	NA	TGTGCCAGCACCCGGAGGGACTATGGCTACACCTTC	CASTRRDYGYTF
TRBV7-8	TRBJ1-1	NA	TGTGCCAGCGTCAAGGAGGAGATGATGAACACTGAAGCTTTCTTT	CASVKEEMMNTEAFF
TRBV5-4	TRBJ2-3	TRBD1	TGTGCCAGCAGCCCACCGGGACAGGGGACAGATACGCAGTATTTT	CASSPPGQGTDTQYF
TRBV2	TRBJ1-5	NA	TGTGCCAGCAGTGAAGGGCAGGGCAGGGGTCAGCCCCAGCATTTT	CASSEGQGRGQPQHF
TRBV29-1	TRBJ2-2	TRBD1	TGCAGCGCCTCCGGGACAGATTTTCTTACCGGGGAGCTGTTTTTT	CSASGTDFLTGELFF
TRBV6-6	TRBJ2-4	TRBD2	TGTGCCAGCAGTTACGTGGAGCGGGGGGGCACCATTCAGTACTTC	CASSYVERGGTIQYF
TRBV7-9	TRBJ2-7	TRBD1	TGTGCCAGCAGCTCTACAGGGGGGCAGTACTTC	CASSSTGGQYF
TRBV18	TRBJ1-2	TRBD1	TGTGCCAGCTCACCGGGACAGGGGGTTGGCTATGGCTACACCTTC	CASSPGQGVGYGYTF
TRBV6-6	TRBJ1-5	NA	TGTGCCAGCAGGGACAGTCTCAATCAGCCCCAGCATTTT	CASRDSLNQPQHF
TRBV6-1	TRBJ1-1	TRBD1	TGTGCCAGCAGTGAACTTTGGACAGGGAACACTGAAGCTTTCTTT	CASSELWTGNTEAFF
TRBV4-2	TRBJ1-4	NA	TGTGCCAGCAGCCAAGGAATCGAGGGGAGGGAGGAAAAACTGTTTTTT	CASSQGIEGREEKLFF
TRBV6-1	TRBJ1-1	NA	TGTGCCAGCAGTGAAGGGATAGCCATGCGAGCTTTCTTT	CASSEGIAMRAFF
TRBV19	TRBJ2-3	NA	TGTGCCAGTAGTATAGTCCGGGGGGCCCCCACAGATACGCAGTATTTT	CASSIVRGAPTDTQYF
TRBV9	TRBJ1-6	NA	TGTGCCAGCAGCGTTAATAATTCACCCCTCCACTTT	CASSVNNSPLHF
TRBV18	TRBJ1-3	NA	TGTGCCAGCTCACCACCGAGGCAGGGGTCGTCTGGAAACACCATATATTTT	CASSPPRQGSSGNTIYF
TRBV30	TRBJ1-5	TRBD1	TGTGCCTGGACGACAGGGCATAGCAATCAGCCCCAGCATTTT	CAWTTGHSNQPQHF
TRBV4-2	TRBJ1-6	NA	TGTGCCAGCAGCCAAGATCCCCGAGTAAGATCACCCCTCCACTTT	CASSQDPRVRSPLHF
TRBV11-2	TRBJ2-1	NA	TGTGCCAGCAGCCCTAGGGGCCGGGTGAGCTCCTACAATGAGCAGTTCTTC	CASSPRGRVSSYNEQFF
TRBV27	TRBJ1-6	TRBD1	TGTGCCAGCAGTTTGGGACAGGAGAGAAATTCACCCCTCCACTTT	CASSLGQERNSPLHF
TRBV29-1	TRBJ2-5	TRBD2	TGCAGCGTTGTGGGGGGGGAAGCGTCGGTGGAGACCCAGTACTTC	CSVVGGEASVETQYF
TRBV6-5	TRBJ1-4	NA	TGTGCCAGCAGTTACTGGGGAGGGGGTGTAAATGAAAAACTGTTTTTT	CASSYWGGGVNEKLFF
TRBV19	TRBJ2-5	TRBD2	TGTGCCAGTAGTAGGGGACTAGGTTCTACGGAGACCCAGTACTTC	CASSRGLGSTETQYF